This paragraph reports one T cell receptor beta chain. This entry comes from a study of cytomegalovirus exposure and HLA in healthy donors. 13 Jbeta primers and 60 Vbeta primers were used for the PCR. Repertoires were generated with immunoSEQ multiplex PCR, while TCRdb's copy carries only in-frame clones and drops some. This sample contains 140,000 to 150,000 clones. Between the trimmed V and J ends, which lost 3 bases and 0 bases, there was a span of 12 bases. CDR1 and CDR2 from the germline V gene are LNHDA and SQIVND (reference sequence). This CDR3 contains 16 residues. Sequencing used PBMCs. This TCR derives from a male donor in good health and CMV-seronegative. V usage is TRBV19 and J usage is TRBJ2-1; D might be TRBD1 (5 bases). CDR3 DNA: TGTGCCAGTAGTATGGGGCAGCTGAGCTCCTACAATGAGCAGTTCTTC. This encodes CASSMGQLSSYNEQFF.